The subject of this entry is one T cell receptor beta chain. Sequencing used immunoSEQ multiplex PCR; TCRdb keeps in-frame clones, though not all of them. Among 88,000 or so clones, around nine tenths were seen once, and the ten largest hold 24%. The sample belongs to a study of brain T cells in children with intractable seizures. The sequenced cases were selected for having the highest brain T cell transcript signatures. J lost 4 bases, V lost 0 bases, and 5 bases had no gene match. The CDR3 contains 15 residues. Germline V CDR1 and CDR2: SGHRS, YFSETQ. The input for sequencing was peripheral blood, taken at surgery. The chain uses TRBV5-1 and TRBJ2-7; TRBD2 agrees at 9 bases. The sequence was collected from a girl aged 2-10 years with Rasmussen encephalitis and intractable seizures. CDR3 nucleotide sequence: TGCGCCAGCAGCTTGGACGGGACTAGCTTTTACGAGCAGTACTTC. Encoded protein: CASSLDGTSFYEQYF.